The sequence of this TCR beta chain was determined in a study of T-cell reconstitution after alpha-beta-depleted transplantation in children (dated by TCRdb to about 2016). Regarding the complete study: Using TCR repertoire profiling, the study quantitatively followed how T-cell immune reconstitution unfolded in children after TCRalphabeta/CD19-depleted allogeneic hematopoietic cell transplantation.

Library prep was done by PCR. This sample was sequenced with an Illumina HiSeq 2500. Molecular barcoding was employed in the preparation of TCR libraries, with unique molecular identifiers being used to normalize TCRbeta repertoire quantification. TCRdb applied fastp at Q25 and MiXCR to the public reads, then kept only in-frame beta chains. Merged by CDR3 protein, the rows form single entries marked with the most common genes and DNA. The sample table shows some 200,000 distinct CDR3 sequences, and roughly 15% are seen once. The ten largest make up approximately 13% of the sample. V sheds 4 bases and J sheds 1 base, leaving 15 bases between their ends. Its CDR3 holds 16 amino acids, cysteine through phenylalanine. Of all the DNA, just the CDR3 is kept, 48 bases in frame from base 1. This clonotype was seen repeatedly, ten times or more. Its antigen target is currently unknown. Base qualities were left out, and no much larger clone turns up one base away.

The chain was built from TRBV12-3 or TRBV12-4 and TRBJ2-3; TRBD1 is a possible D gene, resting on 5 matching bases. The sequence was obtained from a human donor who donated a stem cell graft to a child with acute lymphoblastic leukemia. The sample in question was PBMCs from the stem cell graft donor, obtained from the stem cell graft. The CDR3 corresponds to CASSSHQGLGTDTQYF. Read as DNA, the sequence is TGTGCCAGCAGTTCTCACCAGGGTCTGGGCACAGATACGCAGTATTTT.